This T cell receptor beta chain was identified during a study of cytomegalovirus exposure and HLA in healthy donors. With V trimmed by 1 base and J by 1 base, 4 bases remained unmatched. The CDR3 loop spans 15 amino acids. Looked up from germline, CDR1 is LGHNA and CDR2 is YSLEER. PCR employed 60 Vbeta and 13 Jbeta primers. The data were produced by immunoSEQ multiplex PCR, yet TCRdb's version contains in-frame clones alone and is incomplete. The top ten clones hold about 5.7% of a sample with roughly 120,000 clones, just under 70% of them seen once. Of note for this clone: Its antigen is still unknown.

Study-level findings and limits: Information on immune exposure was restricted to one variable (CMV serostatus). In an earlier analysis, about 87% or about 30%: the productive usage of most TCR beta V segments.

The V gene is TRBV4-3, the J gene TRBJ2-7, with 7 bases matching TRBD2. The receptor comes from a woman in her 70s in good health and CMV-seropositive. The sequenced sample was PBMCs. CDR3 residues: CASSQATGGSYEQYF. The DNA of the CDR3 is TGCGCCAGCAGCCAAGCAACGGGGGGTTCCTACGAGCAGTACTTC.